This T cell receptor beta chain comes out of a study of blood T cells in healthy people across ages. The use of a sample-barcoded 5' primer and a J-beta primer mix characterized a second PCR of about 7 to 12 cycles. Template switching added a 12-random-nucleotide identifier to every cDNA molecule. TCRdb re-derived calls from the 5' RACE reads in MiXCR, one entry per CDR3 protein. Here the sample spans 1,100,000 or so distinct CDR3 sequences, over 35% being singletons. The sample, roughly 9.1 milliliters of peripheral blood, was drawn from each donor. This clonotype was picked up a small number of times. As yet, its antigen is unknown. This CDR3 comprises 14 residues. Trimming removed 1 base from V and 4 bases from J, with 9 bases in between. General observations from the study: Lack of knowledge of donor CMV status possibly confounded expanded clonotype changes.

The chain combines TRBV12-3 or TRBV12-4 with TRBJ2-3, with D maybe TRBD1 (5 bases). This TCR derives from a woman aged 55 to 70 in good health. Sequenced input: blood. The CDR3 is CASSLDQGPDTQYF. CDR3 nucleotide sequence: TGTGCCAGCAGTTTAGACCAGGGTCCAGATACGCAGTATTTT.